What follows are 21 T cell receptor beta chains derived from one specimen sequenced in a study of beta chain features in type 1 diabetes. For these TCRs, the target antigens are not known. Study-wide points: Within each of all four CD4+ subsets, Type 1 diabetes patients had TCRB CDR3s that were moderately but significantly shorter.

TCRB transcripts that were expressed got sequenced, as all of the isolated RNA had been reverse transcribed. The protocol was immunoSEQ multiplex PCR, while the TCRdb copy is restricted to in-frame clones and leaves out a portion. The repertoire holds about 260,000 clones, with around 25% as singletons. The sample was naive CD4+ T cells from blood. The receptors were gathered from a woman in her 30s with type 1 diabetes.

The sample holds a few counts of this clone. The V call is TRBV9, the J call TRBJ2-5; 12 bases align to TRBD1. V was pared by 2 bases and J by 5 bases, with 7 bases of the junction left unmatched. Looked up from germline, CDR1 is SGDLS and CDR2 is YYNGEE. This CDR3 region has 16 residues. The DNA for the CDR3 is TGTGCCAGCAGCGTGGAACCGGGACAGGGGGCCGAGACCCAGTACTTC. This translates into CASSVEPGQGAETQYF. Full variable domain (remainder filled in from reference TRBV9 and TRBJ2-5): DSGVTQTPKHLITATGQRVTLRCSPRSGDLSVYWYQQSLDQGLQFLIQYYNGEERAKGNILERFSAQQFPDLHSELNLSSLELGDSALYFCASSVEPGQGAETQYFGPGTRLLVL.

V usage is TRBV7-9 and J usage is TRBJ2-7, with 9 bases identical to TRBD1. The ends lost 3 bases at V and 2 bases at J; junction bases unmatched: 5. From germline, CDR1 is SEHNR and CDR2 FQNEAQ (reference sequence). The CDR3 has 15 amino acids. The CDR3 here is CASSLTDRGPYEQYF. In DNA form, the CDR3 reads TGTGCCAGCAGCTTGACGGACAGGGGTCCCTACGAGCAGTACTTC.

This chain uses TRBV7-2 with TRBJ2-7; D possibly corresponds to TRBD1 (5 bases). The CDR3 runs to 16 residues. Germline lookup yields CDR1 SGHTA and CDR2 FQGNSA. Between the trimmed V and J ends, which lost 4 bases and 5 bases, there was a span of 21 bases. CDR3 sequence reads: CASSSSTVLIGDEQYF. The CDR3 DNA is TGTGCCAGCAGCTCCTCGACAGTACTCATAGGCGACGAGCAGTACTTC.

V and J are TRBV29-1 and TRBJ1-1; unclear D gene. V was pared by 8 bases and J by 1 base, with 11 bases between. CDR1 is SQVTM, CDR2 ANQGSEA, per germline. This CDR3 has 12 residues. The CDR3 nucleotides are TGCAGCATGGCTTCCCGGAACACTGAAGCTTTCTTT. Its protein is CSMASRNTEAFF.

This clone appeared a few times. This chain uses TRBV15 with TRBJ2-1, with TRBD2 matching over 8 bases. There are 13 residues in the CDR3. The V and J ends lost 7 bases and 9 bases, in that order; junction bases with no gene match: 8. CDR1 is LNHNV and CDR2 is YYDKDF in the germline V gene (reference sequence). The CDR3 DNA follows: TGTGCCACCACCGCAGCGGGAGAGGGTGAGCAGTTCTTC. This sequence encodes CATTAAGEGEQFF.

The chain is built from TRBV7-9 and TRBJ1-2, with no clear D. The CDR3 sequence is 13 residues long. Trimming cost V 3 bases and J 5 bases, with 10 bases left between them. Germline V lookup: CDR1 SEHNR, CDR2 FQNEAQ (reference sequence). CDR3 nucleotides: TGTGCCAGCAGCTTCCCCGACAAGTATGGCTACACCTTC. Amino acids: CASSFPDKYGYTF.

The rearrangement uses TRBV6-1 and TRBJ2-3; D is possibly TRBD2 (6 bases). The germline gives CDR1 MNHNS, CDR2 SASEGT. Trimming left V 7 bases short and J 7 bases short, with 21 bases between. The CDR3 contains 15 residues. In nucleotides, the CDR3 is TGTGCCAGCACGGTGGCCGGGAGACCCCCCTATACGCAGTATTTT. This sequence encodes CASTVAGRPPYTQYF.

The CDR3 DNA sequence: TGCGCCAGCAGCCGGAATAGCGGGAGGGCGGACACCGGGGAGCTGTTTTTT. Translation: CASSRNSGRADTGELFF. The chain carries TRBV4-1 and TRBJ2-2; 11 bases are shared with TRBD2. V was pared by 4 bases and J by 3 bases, with 7 bases of the junction left unmatched. CDR1 MGHRA and CDR2 YSYEKL come from the germline V gene. The CDR3 has 17 amino acids.

This clone was seen a few times. The CDR3 coding sequence is TGCAGCGTTGAAGATCCGGCCGGGAGGGCCTCGGATACGCAGTATTTT. It encodes CSVEDPAGRASDTQYF. The rearrangement links TRBV29-1 to TRBJ2-3; 8 nucleotides match TRBD2. Trimming took 0 bases from V and 6 from J; bases not matched to a gene: 11. The CDR3 is 16 amino acids. Germline V CDR1 and CDR2: SQVTM, ANQGSEA.

This clone was recorded a few times. The chain employs TRBV5-4 and TRBJ2-5, with D hard to call. This CDR3 contains 14 residues. V lost 5 bases and J 5 bases, leaving 16 bases between the germline ends. Germline CDR1 reads SGHNT; CDR2 reads YYREEE (reference sequence). This chain's CDR3 is CASSSTQLRETQYF. DNA for the CDR3: TGTGCCAGCAGTTCTACTCAACTCAGGGAGACCCAGTACTTC.

Only a few counts were recorded for this clone. The chain employs TRBV29-1 and TRBJ2-7, with 7 bases lining up with TRBD2. The J segment lost 2 bases and the V segment lost 7 bases, leaving 14 bases of the junction unmatched. The CDR3 runs to 15 residues. Per germline, CDR1 SQVTM and CDR2 ANQGSEA. DNA of the CDR3: TGCAGCGGGGGGGGTGGTCTTAGCCCAACCTACGAGCAGTACTTC. It is translated as CSGGGGLSPTYEQYF.

DNA of the CDR3: TGTGCCAGCAGCGTAACAGGGTTAGAGACCCAGTACTTC. This sequence encodes CASSVTGLETQYF. J is TRBJ2-5 and V is TRBV9; TRBD1 is a possible D gene (6 bases). V lost 1 base and J 4 bases, leaving 8 bases between the germline ends. The V gene's germline CDR1 is SGDLS and CDR2 YYNGEE. The CDR3 spans 13 residues.

V and J are TRBV7-9 and TRBJ1-2; D remains unclear. The V end lost 6 bases, the J end lost 8 bases, and 7 bases lay between the germline ends. From germline, CDR1 is SEHNR and CDR2 FQNEAQ (reference sequence). The CDR3 spans 10 residues. The CDR3, as DNA: TGTGCCAGCAGTTCTCTCGGCTACACCTTC. It specifies CASSSLGYTF.

This clone was counted a few times. This chain connects TRBV6-6 to TRBJ1-2; 9 bases map to TRBD1. Looked up from germline, CDR1 is MNHNY and CDR2 is SVGAGI (reference sequence). The junction had 5 bases not matched to a gene; V was cut back by 4 bases and J by 5 bases. The CDR3 has 14 residues. For the CDR3, the DNA is TGTGCCAGCAGTTGGCGACAGGGGGAATATGGCTACACCTTC. Amino acids: CASSWRQGEYGYTF.

The sample holds a few counts of this clone. The rearrangement joins TRBV30 to TRBJ1-1; no clear D gene. Germline-derived CDR1 and CDR2 are GTSNPN and SVGIG (reference sequence). Trimming left V 4 bases short and J 1 base short, with 4 bases between. CDR3 length: 11 amino acids. CDR3 protein: CAWIKNTEAFF. Written as DNA, the CDR3 is TGTGCCTGGATCAAGAACACTGAAGCTTTCTTT.

CDR3 sequence reads: CASSPRLRGKNYGYTF. In DNA, the CDR3 is TGTGCCAGCAGCCCCCGGCTAAGGGGGAAGAACTATGGCTACACCTTC. The chain couples TRBV7-8 to TRBJ1-2, with D tentatively TRBD1 (6 bases). Germline V CDR1 and CDR2: SGHVS, FQNEAQ. V gave up 5 bases and J gave up 2 bases, with 18 bases separating them. The CDR3 is 16 residues long.

This rearrangement joins TRBV27 to TRBJ2-7; D unclear. Germline assignment: CDR1 MNHEY and CDR2 SMNVEV (reference sequence). V was clipped by 8 bases and J by 4 bases, with 6 bases between them. The CDR3 is made up of 10 amino acids. CDR3 nucleotides: TGTGCCAGCCGTCGGTACGAGCAGTACTTC. It translates to CASRRYEQYF.

This chain joins TRBV30 and TRBJ2-3; possibly TRBD2 for D (5 bases). This CDR3 is built from 11 residues. V was cut by 7 bases and J by 6 bases, with 11 bases left in between. Germline CDR1 and CDR2: GTSNPN and SVGIG (reference sequence). The CDR3 spells CAYQTGDTQYF. CDR3 nucleotide sequence: TGTGCCTACCAAACGGGGGATACGCAGTATTTT. Using reference TRBV30 and TRBJ2-3 for the parts outside the CDR3, the full variable domain is SQTIHQWPATLVQPVGSPLSLECTVEGTSNPNLYWYRQAAGRGLQLLFYSVGIGQISSEVPQNLSASRPQDRQFILSSKKLLLSDSGFYLCAYQTGDTQYFGPGTRLTVL.

This clone has just a few counts. The CDR3 region is CAWRSETVSGNTIYF. CDR3 bases: TGTGCCTGGAGATCCGAGACAGTCTCTGGAAACACCATATATTTT. The V gene is TRBV30, the J gene TRBJ1-3, with TRBD1 as a possible D gene (5 bases). The V gene's germline CDR1 is GTSNPN and CDR2 SVGIG (reference sequence). V gave up 3 bases and J gave up 0 bases, with 12 bases separating them. The CDR3 is 15 residues long.

The sample holds a few counts of this clone. The chain employs TRBV29-1 and TRBJ2-6; D call uncertain. This CDR3 is 12 amino acids long. Germline V gives CDR1 SQVTM, CDR2 ANQGSEA. The V end lost 6 bases, the J end lost 4 bases, and 7 bases lay between the germline ends. The DNA of the CDR3 is TGCAGCGTCCTCAGGGGGGCCAACGTCCTGACTTTC. It translates to CSVLRGANVLTF.

The chain combines TRBV9 with TRBJ2-1; TRBD1 matches 8 bases. CDR3 length: 15 residues. Per the germline V gene, CDR1 is SGDLS and CDR2 is YYNGEE. After removal of 1 base from V and 8 bases from J, the junction contained 8 bases not matched to a gene. CDR3 nucleotide sequence: TGTGCCAGCAGCGTACTTAATGGACAGGGTGATGAGCAGTTCTTC. Amino acid sequence: CASSVLNGQGDEQFF.